This TCR beta chain originates from a study of shared clonotypes between healthy human individuals. The CDR3 contains 13 residues. Trimming took 6 bases from V and 4 from J, leaving 12 bases between them. The germline CDR1 and CDR2 sequences are MNHNS and SASEGT. This clone came up a few times. A deep-level run was used for the assay. The data were produced by immunoSEQ multiplex PCR, yet TCRdb's version contains in-frame clones alone and is incomplete. The data show about 670,000 clones, more than 70% seen once. Splitting the CD4+ cells yielded a CD45RA+ naive subset and a CD45RA-negative memory subset.

Sequencing used memory CD4+ T cells sorted from blood. Subset of the sample: CD45RA-negative fraction. The TCR was taken from a young woman in good health. V and J are TRBV6-1 and TRBJ1-1; no clear D. Here the CDR3 DNA reads TGTGCCAGCAGGGAGGGTGGGTCCACTGAAGCTTTCTTT. It is translated as CASREGGSTEAFF.